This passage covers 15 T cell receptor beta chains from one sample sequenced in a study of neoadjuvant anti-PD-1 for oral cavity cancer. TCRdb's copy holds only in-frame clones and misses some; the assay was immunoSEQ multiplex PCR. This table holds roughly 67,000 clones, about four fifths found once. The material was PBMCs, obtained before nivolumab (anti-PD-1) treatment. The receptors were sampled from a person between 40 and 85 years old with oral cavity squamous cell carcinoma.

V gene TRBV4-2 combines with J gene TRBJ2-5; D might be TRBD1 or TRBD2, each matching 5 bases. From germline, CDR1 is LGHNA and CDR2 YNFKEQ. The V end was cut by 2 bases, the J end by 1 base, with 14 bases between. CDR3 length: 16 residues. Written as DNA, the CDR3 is TGTGCCAGCAGCCAAAAGGGACCTGGGGCCCAAGAGACCCAGTACTTC. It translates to CASSQKGPGAQETQYF.

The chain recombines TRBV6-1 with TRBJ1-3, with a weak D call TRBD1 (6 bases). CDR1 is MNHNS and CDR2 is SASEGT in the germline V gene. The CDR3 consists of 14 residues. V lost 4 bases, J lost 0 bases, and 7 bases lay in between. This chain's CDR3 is CASSADSSGNTIYF. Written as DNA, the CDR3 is TGTGCCAGCAGTGCGGACAGCTCTGGAAACACCATATATTTT.

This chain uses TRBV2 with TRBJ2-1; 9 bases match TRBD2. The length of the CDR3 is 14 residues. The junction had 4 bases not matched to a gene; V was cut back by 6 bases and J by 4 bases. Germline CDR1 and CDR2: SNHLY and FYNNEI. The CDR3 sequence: CASRRSGGYNEQFF. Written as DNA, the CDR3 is TGTGCCAGCAGGCGTAGCGGGGGATACAATGAGCAGTTCTTC. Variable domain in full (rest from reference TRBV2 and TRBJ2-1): EPEVTQTPSHQVTQMGQEVILRCVPISNHLYFYWYRQILGQKVEFLVSFYNNEISEKSEIFDDQFSVERPDGSNFTLKIRSTKLEDSAMYFCASRRSGGYNEQFFGPGTRLTVL.

In nucleotides, the CDR3 is TGTGCCAGCAGTTACTCTCCCGACTATGGCTACACCTTC. Its translation is CASSYSPDYGYTF. The chain joins TRBV6-5 to TRBJ1-2; D gene ambiguous. Per the germline V gene, CDR1 is MNHEY and CDR2 is SVGAGI. CDR3 length: 13 amino acids. V was trimmed by 0 bases and J by 3 bases, leaving 5 bases between them.

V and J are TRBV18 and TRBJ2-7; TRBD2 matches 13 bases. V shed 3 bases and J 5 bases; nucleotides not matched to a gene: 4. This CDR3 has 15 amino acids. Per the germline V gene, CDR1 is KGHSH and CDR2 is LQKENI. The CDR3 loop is CASSPGTSGNHEQYF. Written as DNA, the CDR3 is TGTGCCAGCTCACCTGGGACTAGCGGGAACCACGAGCAGTACTTC. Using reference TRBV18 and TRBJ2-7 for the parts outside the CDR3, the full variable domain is NAGVMQNPRHLVRRRGQEARLRCSPMKGHSHVYWYRQLPEEGLKFMVYLQKENIIDESGMPKERFSAEFPKEGPSILRIQQVVRGDSAAYFCASSPGTSGNHEQYFGPGTRLTVT.

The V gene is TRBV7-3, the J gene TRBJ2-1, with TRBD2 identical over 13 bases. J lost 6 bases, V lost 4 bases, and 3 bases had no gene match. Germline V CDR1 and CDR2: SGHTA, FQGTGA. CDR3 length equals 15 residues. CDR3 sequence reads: CASSSGTSGINEQFF. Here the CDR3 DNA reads TGTGCCAGCAGCTCAGGGACTAGCGGGATCAATGAGCAGTTCTTC.

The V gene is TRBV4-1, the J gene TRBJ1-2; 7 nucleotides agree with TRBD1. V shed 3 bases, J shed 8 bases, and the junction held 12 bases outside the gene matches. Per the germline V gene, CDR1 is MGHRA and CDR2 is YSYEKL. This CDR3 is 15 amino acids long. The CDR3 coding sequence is TGCGCCAGCAGCCAGCCGACAGGGAGGGTTAAAGGCTACACCTTC. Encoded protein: CASSQPTGRVKGYTF.

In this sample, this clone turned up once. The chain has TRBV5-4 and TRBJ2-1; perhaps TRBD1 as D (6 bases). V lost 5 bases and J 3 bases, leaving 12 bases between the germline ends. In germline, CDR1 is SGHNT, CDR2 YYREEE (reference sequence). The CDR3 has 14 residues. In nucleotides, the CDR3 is TGTGCCAGCAGAAAAGGACAGAACTACAATGAGCAGTTCTTC. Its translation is CASRKGQNYNEQFF.

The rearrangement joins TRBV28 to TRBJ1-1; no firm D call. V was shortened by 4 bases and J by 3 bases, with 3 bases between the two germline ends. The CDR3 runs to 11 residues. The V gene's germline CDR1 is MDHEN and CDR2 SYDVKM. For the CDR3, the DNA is TGTGCCAGCAGTTCGTACACTGAAGCTTTCTTT. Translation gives CASSSYTEAFF.

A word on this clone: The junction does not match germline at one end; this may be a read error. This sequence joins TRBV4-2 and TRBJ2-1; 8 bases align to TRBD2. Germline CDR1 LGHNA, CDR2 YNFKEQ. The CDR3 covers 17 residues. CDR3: CASSKDPGGGSYNEQFF. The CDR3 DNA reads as TGTGCCAGCAGCAAAGATCCGGGAGGGGGTTCCTACAATGAGCAGTTCTTC.

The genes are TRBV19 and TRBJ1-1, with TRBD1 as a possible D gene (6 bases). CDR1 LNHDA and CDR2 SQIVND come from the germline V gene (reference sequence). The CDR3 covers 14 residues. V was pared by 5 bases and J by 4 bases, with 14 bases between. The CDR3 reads CASSFGGLGTEAFF. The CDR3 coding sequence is TGTGCCAGTAGTTTCGGGGGGCTCGGCACTGAAGCTTTCTTT.

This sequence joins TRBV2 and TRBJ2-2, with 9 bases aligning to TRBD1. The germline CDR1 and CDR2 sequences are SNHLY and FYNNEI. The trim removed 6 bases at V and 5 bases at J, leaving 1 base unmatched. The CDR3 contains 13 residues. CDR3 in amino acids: CASRTGGTGELFF. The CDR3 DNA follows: TGTGCCAGCAGGACAGGGGGTACCGGGGAGCTGTTTTTT. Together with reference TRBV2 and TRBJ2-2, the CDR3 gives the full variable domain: EPEVTQTPSHQVTQMGQEVILRCVPISNHLYFYWYRQILGQKVEFLVSFYNNEISEKSEIFDDQFSVERPDGSNFTLKIRSTKLEDSAMYFCASRTGGTGELFFGEGSRLTVL.

CDR3 sequence (DNA): TGTGCCAGCAGCTTCTCCCCGGCGTTAGAGGAGACCCAGTACTTC. This sequence encodes CASSFSPALEETQYF. The V call is TRBV27, the J call TRBJ2-5; D gene unclear. Trimming took 6 bases from V and 5 from J, leaving 19 bases between them. The germline V gene encodes CDR1 MNHEY and CDR2 SMNVEV (reference sequence). The length of the CDR3 is 15 residues.

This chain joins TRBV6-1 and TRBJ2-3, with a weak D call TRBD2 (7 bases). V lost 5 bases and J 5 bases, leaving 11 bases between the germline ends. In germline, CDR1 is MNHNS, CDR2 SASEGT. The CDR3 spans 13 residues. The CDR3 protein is CASSWGGGDTQYF. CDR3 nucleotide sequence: TGTGCCAGCAGTTGGGGGGGCGGAGATACGCAGTATTTT.

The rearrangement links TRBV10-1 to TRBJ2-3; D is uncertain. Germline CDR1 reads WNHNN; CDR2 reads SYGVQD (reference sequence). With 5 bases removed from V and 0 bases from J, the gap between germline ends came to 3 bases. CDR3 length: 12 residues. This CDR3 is CASSRSTDTQYF. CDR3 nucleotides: TGCGCCAGCAGTCGCAGCACAGATACGCAGTATTTT.